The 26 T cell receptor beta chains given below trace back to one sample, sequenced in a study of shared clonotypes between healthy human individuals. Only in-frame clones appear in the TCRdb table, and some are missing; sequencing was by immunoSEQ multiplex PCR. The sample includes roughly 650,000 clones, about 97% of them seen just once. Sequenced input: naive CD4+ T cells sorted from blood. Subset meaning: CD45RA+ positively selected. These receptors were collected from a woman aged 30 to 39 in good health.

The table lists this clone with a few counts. The CDR3 reads CASSHPGGENTEAFF. The CDR3, as DNA: TGTGCCAGCAGCCACCCGGGAGGGGAGAACACTGAAGCTTTCTTT. The V gene is TRBV5-4, the J gene TRBJ1-1, with D perhaps matching TRBD1 (5 bases). This CDR3 has 15 amino acids. Trimming removed 4 bases from V and 1 base from J, with 14 bases in between. Germline CDR1 is SGHNT and CDR2 is YYREEE (reference sequence).

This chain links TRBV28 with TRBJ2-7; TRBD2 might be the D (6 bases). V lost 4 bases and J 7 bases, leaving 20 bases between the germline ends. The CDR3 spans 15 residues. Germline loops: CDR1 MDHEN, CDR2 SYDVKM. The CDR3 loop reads CASSYRGRGTKEQYF. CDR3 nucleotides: TGTGCCAGCAGTTACCGCGGACGGGGGACGAAAGAGCAGTACTTC. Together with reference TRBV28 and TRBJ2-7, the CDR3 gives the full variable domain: DVKVTQSSRYLVKRTGEKVFLECVQDMDHENMFWYRQDPGLGLRLIYFSYDVKMKEKGDIPEGYSVSREKKERFSLILESASTNQTSMYLCASSYRGRGTKEQYFGPGTRLTVT.

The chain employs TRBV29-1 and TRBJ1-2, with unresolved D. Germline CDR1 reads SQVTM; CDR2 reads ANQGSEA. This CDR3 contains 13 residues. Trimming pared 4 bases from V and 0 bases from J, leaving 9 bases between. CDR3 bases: TGCAGCGTTGTAAGTCGGGCTAACTATGGCTACACCTTC. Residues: CSVVSRANYGYTF.

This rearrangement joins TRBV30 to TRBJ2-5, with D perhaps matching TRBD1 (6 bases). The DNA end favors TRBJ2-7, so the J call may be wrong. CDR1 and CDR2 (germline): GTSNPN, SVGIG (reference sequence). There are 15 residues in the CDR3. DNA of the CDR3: TGTGCCTGGAGTGGGGGACACACAAGCTCCTACGAGCAGTACTTC. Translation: CAWSGGHTSSYEQYF.

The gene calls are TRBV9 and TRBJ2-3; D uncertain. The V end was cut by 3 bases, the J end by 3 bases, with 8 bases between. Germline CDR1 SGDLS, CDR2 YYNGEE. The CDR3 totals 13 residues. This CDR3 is CASSGQETDTQYF. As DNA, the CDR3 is TGTGCCAGCAGCGGACAAGAGACAGATACGCAGTATTTT.

The CDR3 here is CASSSQKNIQYF. Written as DNA, the CDR3 is TGTGCCAGCAGCTCCCAGAAAAACATTCAGTACTTC. V and J are TRBV7-9 and TRBJ2-4; D gene ambiguous. Germline V gives CDR1 SEHNR, CDR2 FQNEAQ (reference sequence). The CDR3 totals 12 residues. The V gene lost 4 bases and the J gene lost 4 bases, with 5 bases spanning the gap. Full variable domain (rest looked up from reference TRBV7-9 and TRBJ2-4): DTGVSQNPRHKITKRGQNVTFRCDPISEHNRLYWYRQTLGQGPEFLTYFQNEAQLEKSRLLSDRFSAERPKGSFSTLEIQRTEQGDSAMYLCASSSQKNIQYFGAGTRLSVL.

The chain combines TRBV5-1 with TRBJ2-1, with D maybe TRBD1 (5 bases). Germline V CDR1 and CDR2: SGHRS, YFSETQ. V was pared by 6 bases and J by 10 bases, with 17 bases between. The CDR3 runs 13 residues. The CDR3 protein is CASKSAGIGEQFF. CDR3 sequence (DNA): TGCGCCAGCAAATCTGCAGGGATAGGCGAGCAGTTCTTC.

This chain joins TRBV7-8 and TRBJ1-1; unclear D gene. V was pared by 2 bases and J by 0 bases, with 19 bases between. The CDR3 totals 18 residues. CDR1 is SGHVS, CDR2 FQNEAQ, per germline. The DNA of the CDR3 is TGTGCCAGCAGCTTAAGGACGTTCGGTGGGATTATGAACACTGAAGCTTTCTTT. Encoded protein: CASSLRTFGGIMNTEAFF.

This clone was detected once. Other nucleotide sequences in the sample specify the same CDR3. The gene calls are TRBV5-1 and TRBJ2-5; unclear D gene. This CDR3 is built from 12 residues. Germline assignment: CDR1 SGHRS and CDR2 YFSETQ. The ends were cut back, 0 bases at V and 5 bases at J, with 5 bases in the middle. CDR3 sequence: CASSLDGETQYF. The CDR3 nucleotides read TGCGCCAGCAGCTTGGATGGCGAGACCCAGTACTTC.

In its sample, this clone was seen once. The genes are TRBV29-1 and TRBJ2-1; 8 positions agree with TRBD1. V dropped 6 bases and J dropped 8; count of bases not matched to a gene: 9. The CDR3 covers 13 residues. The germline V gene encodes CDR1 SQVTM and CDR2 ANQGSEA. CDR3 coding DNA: TGCAGCGTCTCAGGGGGCAGGGAAGATGAGCAGTTCTTC. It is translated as CSVSGGREDEQFF.

CDR3 nucleotides: TGCGCCAGCAGCCAAGAGGACCCTCGGGCTAGCGGGAGCGGAGATACGCAGTATTTT. This encodes CASSQEDPRASGSGDTQYF. The chain links TRBV4-1 to TRBJ2-3; 10 bases are shared with TRBD2. The CDR3 sequence is 19 residues long. Trimming took 0 bases from V and 5 from J; bases not matched to a gene: 14. Germline lookup yields CDR1 MGHRA and CDR2 YSYEKL.

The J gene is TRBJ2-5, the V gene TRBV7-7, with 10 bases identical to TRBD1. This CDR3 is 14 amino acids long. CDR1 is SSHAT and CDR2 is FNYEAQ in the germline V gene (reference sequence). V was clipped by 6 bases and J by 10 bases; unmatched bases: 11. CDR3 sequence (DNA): TGTGCCAGCAGTCTTAGACAGGGGGCCCATGGCCAGTACTTC. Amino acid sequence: CASSLRQGAHGQYF. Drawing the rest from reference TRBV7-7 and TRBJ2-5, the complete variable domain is GAGVSQSPRYKVTKRGQDVTLRCDPISSHATLYWYQQALGQGPEFLTYFNYEAQPDKSGLPSDRFSAERPEGSISTLTIQRTEQRDSAMYRCASSLRQGAHGQYFGPGTRLLVL.

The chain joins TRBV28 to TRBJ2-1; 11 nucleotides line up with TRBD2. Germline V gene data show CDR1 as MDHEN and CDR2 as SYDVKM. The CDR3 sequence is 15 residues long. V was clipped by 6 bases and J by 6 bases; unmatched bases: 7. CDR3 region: CASSPRGLAVNEQFF. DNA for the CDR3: TGTGCCAGCAGCCCCCGGGGACTAGCGGTCAATGAGCAGTTCTTC.

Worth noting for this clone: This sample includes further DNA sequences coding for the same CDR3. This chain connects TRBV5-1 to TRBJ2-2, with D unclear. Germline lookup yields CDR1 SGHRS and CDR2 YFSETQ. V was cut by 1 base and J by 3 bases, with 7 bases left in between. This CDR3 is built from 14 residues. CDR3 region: CASSLTRDTGELFF. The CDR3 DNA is TGCGCCAGCAGCTTGACCCGGGACACCGGGGAGCTGTTTTTT. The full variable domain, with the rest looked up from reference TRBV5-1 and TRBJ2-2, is KAGVTQTPRYLIKTRGQQVTLSCSPISGHRSVSWYQQTPGQGLQFLFEYFSETQRNKGNFPGRFSGRQFSNSRSEMNVSTLELGDSALYLCASSLTRDTGELFFGEGSRLTVL.

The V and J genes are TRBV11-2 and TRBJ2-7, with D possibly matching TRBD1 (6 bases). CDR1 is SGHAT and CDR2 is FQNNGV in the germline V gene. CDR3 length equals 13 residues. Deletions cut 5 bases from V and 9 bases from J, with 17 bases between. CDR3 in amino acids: CASSPDSGVVQYF. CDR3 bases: TGTGCCAGCAGCCCCGATTCAGGGGTCGTGCAGTACTTC. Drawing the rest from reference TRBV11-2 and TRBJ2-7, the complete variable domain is EAGVAQSPRYKIIEKRQSVAFWCNPISGHATLYWYQQILGQGPKLLIQFQNNGVVDDSQLPKDRFSAERLKGVDSTLKIQPAKLEDSAVYLCASSPDSGVVQYFGPGTRLTVT.

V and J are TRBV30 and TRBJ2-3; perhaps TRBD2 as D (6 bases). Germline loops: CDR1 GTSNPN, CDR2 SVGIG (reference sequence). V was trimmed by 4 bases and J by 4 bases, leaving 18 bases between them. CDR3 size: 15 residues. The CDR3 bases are TGTGCCTGGACTCCGGGACTCGGAGCTTCAGATACGCAGTATTTT. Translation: CAWTPGLGASDTQYF.

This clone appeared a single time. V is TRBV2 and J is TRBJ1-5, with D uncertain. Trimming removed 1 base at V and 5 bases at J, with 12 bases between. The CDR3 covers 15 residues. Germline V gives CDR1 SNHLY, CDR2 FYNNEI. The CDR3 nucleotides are TGTGCCAGCAGTGAAGTAAAAGGGAGGTATCAGCCCCAGCATTTT. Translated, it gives CASSEVKGRYQPQHF. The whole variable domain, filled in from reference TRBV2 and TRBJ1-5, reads EPEVTQTPSHQVTQMGQEVILRCVPISNHLYFYWYRQILGQKVEFLVSFYNNEISEKSEIFDDQFSVERPDGSNFTLKIRSTKLEDSAMYFCASSEVKGRYQPQHFGDGTRLSIL.

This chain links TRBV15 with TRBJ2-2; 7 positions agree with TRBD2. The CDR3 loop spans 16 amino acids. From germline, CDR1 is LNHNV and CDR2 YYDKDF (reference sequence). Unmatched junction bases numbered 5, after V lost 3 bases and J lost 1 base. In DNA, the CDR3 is TGTGCCACCAGCAGGGCTAGCGGCCTGAACACCGGGGAGCTGTTTTTT. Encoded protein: CATSRASGLNTGELFF.

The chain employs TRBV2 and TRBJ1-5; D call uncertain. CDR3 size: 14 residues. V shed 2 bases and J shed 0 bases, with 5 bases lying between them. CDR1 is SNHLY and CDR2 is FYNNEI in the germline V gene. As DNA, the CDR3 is TGTGCCAGCAGTGAAACCCTTAGCAATCAGCCCCAGCATTTT. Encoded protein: CASSETLSNQPQHF.

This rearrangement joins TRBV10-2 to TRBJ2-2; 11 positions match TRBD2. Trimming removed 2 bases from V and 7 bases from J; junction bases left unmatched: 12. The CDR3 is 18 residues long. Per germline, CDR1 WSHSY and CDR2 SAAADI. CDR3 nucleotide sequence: TGCGCCAGCAGTGAGCCTGGATTAGCGGGAGGGCCGCTCGGGGAGCTGTTTTTT. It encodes CASSEPGLAGGPLGELFF.

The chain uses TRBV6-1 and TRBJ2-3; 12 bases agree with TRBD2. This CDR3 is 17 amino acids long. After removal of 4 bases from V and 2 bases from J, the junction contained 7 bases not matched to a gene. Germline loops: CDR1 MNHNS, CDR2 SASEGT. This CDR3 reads CASSVLGLAGSTDTQYF. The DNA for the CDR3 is TGTGCCAGCAGTGTTCTAGGACTAGCGGGATCCACAGATACGCAGTATTTT.

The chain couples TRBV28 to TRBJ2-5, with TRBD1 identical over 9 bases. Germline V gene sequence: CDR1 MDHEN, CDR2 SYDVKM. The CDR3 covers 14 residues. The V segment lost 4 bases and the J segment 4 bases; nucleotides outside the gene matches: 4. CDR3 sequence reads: CASSSGQGGETQYF. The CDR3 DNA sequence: TGTGCCAGCAGTTCGGGACAGGGTGGAGAGACCCAGTACTTC.

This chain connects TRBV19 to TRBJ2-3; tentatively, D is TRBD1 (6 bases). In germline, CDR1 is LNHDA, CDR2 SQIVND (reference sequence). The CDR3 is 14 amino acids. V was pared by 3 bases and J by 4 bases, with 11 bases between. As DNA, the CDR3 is TGTGCCAGTAGTATCAGGGGCGCATCAGATACGCAGTATTTT. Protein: CASSIRGASDTQYF.

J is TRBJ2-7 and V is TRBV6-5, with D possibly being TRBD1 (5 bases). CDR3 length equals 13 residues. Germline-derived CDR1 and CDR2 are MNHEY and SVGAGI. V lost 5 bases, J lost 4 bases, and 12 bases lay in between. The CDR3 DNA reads TGTGCCAGCAGTGACGACAGCCGATACGAGCAGTACTTC. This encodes CASSDDSRYEQYF.

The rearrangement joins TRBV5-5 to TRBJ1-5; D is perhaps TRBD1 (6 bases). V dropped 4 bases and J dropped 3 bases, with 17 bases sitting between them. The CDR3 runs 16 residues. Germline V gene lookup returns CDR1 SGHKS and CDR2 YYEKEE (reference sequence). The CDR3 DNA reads TGTGCCAGCAGCATGGGAGACAGGCGGTCCAATCAGCCCCAGCATTTT. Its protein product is CASSMGDRRSNQPQHF.

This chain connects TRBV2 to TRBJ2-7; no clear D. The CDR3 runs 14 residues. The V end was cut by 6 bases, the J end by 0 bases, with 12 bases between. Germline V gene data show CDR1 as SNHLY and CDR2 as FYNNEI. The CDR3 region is CASRGIETSYEQYF. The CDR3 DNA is TGTGCCAGCAGGGGGATTGAGACCTCCTACGAGCAGTACTTC.